This record looks at one T cell receptor beta chain sequence and its context. Antigen: not known. The length of the CDR3 is 15 residues. Trimming stripped 0 bases from V and 4 bases from J, with 10 bases between. The germline V gene encodes CDR1 LGHNA and CDR2 YSLEER. TCRdb re-analysed the 5' RACE reads in MiXCR, keeping a single row per CDR3 protein. The repertoire holds approximately 510,000 distinct CDR3 sequences, roughly a fifth seen once, with around 17% in the top ten. This entry is derived from a study of T cells after yellow fever vaccination. Overall study: Each low-cell-number fraction was prepared by means of SMART-Seq v4 Ultra Low Input.

General study points: Overlap between CD4 and CD8 compartments was detected for a small share of clonotypes. Clones that expanded after primary vaccination mostly reappeared after the booster (roughly 96% CD4, 88% CD8). A weaker secondary response peaked on day 5, the primary on day 15.

This chain uses TRBV4-3 with TRBJ1-5; D remains unclear. The TCR sequence derives from a man aged 18 to 29 who received the YFV17D yellow fever vaccine. Sequencing used PBMCs, obtained 21 days after the first yellow fever vaccination. The CDR3 reads CASSQDGTENQPQHF. The CDR3 coding sequence is TGCGCCAGCAGCCAAGATGGCACCGAAAATCAGCCCCAGCATTTT.